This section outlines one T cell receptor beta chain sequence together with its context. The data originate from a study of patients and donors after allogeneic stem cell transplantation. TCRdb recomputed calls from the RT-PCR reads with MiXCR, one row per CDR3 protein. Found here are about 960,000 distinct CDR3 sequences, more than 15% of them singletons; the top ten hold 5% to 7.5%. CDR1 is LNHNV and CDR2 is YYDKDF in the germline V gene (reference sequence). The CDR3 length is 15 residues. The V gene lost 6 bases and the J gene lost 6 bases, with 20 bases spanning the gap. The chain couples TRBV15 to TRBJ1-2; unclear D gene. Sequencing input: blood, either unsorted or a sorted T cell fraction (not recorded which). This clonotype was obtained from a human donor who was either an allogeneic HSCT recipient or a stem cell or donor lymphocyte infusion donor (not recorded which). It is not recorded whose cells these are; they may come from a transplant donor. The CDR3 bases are TGTGCCACCAGAAAAAGCTTGGACTCTCCGGATGGCTACACCTTC. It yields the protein CATRKSLDSPDGYTF.